The text below deals with one TCR beta chain. This clonotype has only a few counts. No cognate antigen has been identified for it. There are no base qualities to consult, and no much larger clone falls within one base. Systemically healthy Caucasian individuals from Russia, over 30 in total and aged roughly 6 to 90 years, were included as donors. Each donor gave about 11 milliliters of peripheral blood, drawn into EDTA-treated Vacutainer tubes. Ficoll-Paque density-gradient centrifugation was used to isolate PBMCs, with at least 7 million obtained per sample. Total RNA was extracted from PBMCs with Trizol reagent, with at least 5.5 micrograms obtained per sample. For every donor, an aliquot of PBMCs went through flow cytometry to measure the percentages of naive CD45RAhigh/CD27high T cells. The germline V gene (reference sequence) specifies DFQATT as CDR1 and SNEGSKA as CDR2. The CDR3 has 14 amino acids, counting the end cysteine and phenylalanine. Solely the CDR3 DNA is kept, with 42 bases framed from the first base.

The library relied on 5' RACE. Sequenced on an Illumina HiSeq 2500. A second PCR of 7 to 11 cycles was performed with a sample-barcoded 5' primer and a J-beta primer mix. A unique molecular identifier was introduced onto each TCR beta cDNA molecule by a template-switch 5' adaptor carrying 12 random nucleotides. Each sample yielded at least 2.5 million CDR3-containing paired-end reads. First-strand cDNA was synthesized from all RNA with the Mint cDNA synthesis kit, primed by a TRBC-specific oligonucleotide. After uracil-DNA glycosylase treatment, a first 18-cycle PCR used universal primers M1SS and BC2_uni_R on all cDNA. The original methods were these. For normalization, 1 million high-quality reads were randomly selected from each sample, with every read carrying a distinct molecular identifier. Reads with shared molecular identifiers were discarded instead of being binned into consensus sequences. MiTCR, set to a Q25 quality threshold and the strictest error-elimination algorithm, was used for CDR3 identification, clonotype clustering and error correction. A nonparametric unseen species model with Euler transformation was used to estimate a lower bound on total TCR beta diversity. TCRdb trimmed the raw reads at Q25, called clones with MiXCR and kept productive beta chains. Each record represents a unique CDR3 protein, reported with the most common genes and DNA among its rows. The V and J calls were not made by the authors but by TCRdb's processing. This sample comprises fewer than 650,000 distinct CDR3 sequences, about a quarter of them detected only once. Together, the top ten hold approximately 3.6% of the sample.

This entry belongs to a study of blood T cells in healthy people across ages (dated by TCRdb to the mid-2010s). Some background on the complete study: In model experiments, template switching captured about one uniquely barcoded TCR beta cDNA molecule for every two T cells. The donors were divided into four age groups: young (average about 16 years), middle-aged (around 37), aged (about 60) and long-lived (around 80). The study measured age-related changes in TCR beta repertoire diversity using deep sequencing normalized with unique cDNA molecular identifiers. The study analyzed two additional independent replicas of 1 million unique cDNA reads from the same blood draw for two donors, one aged 18 to 29 and one aged 80 or older. Overall study outcomes, separate from this receptor: Observed TCR beta diversity correlated strongly with the percentage of naive T cells measured by flow cytometry. As age increased, observed TCR beta diversity per million T cells dropped in a roughly linear way, and a significant reduction was already evident by age 40. The long-lived group showed more naive CD4+ T cells, fewer expanded clones and increased TCR diversity than the aged group, suggesting age selection. Because the CMV infection status of the donors was unknown, age-related changes in expanded clonotypes may potentially have been confounded. Total diversity estimates from one million sequenced T cells were considered lower bounds and underestimates. Because profiling used bulk unsorted PBMCs, naive and antigen-experienced compartments could not be compared conclusively.

Separately, the same data were catalogued under a study of T cells of mothers and their children. The second study's paper adds: Nine systemically healthy Caucasian individuals, comprising three mothers and their six children, were included as donors. cDNA synthesis consumed the entire amount of extracted RNA, loaded at 1.5 ug RNA in each 15 ul reaction. In the second PCR, the M1S primer added sample barcodes and 2-4 random nucleotides. More than 9 million TCR beta CDR3 reads were obtained from each mother, and about 3 million reads were obtained from each child. Thymic selection shapes the output of TCR recombination in a similar way in related and unrelated pairs, and inherited differences have a minor effect. Related mother-child pairs always showed normalized repertoire overlap that was slightly higher than in unrelated mother-child pairs, though the difference was never significant. No persistent microchimeric T cell clones were found, with a detection sensitivity of approximately 100 clones per million clonotypes. The study used deep NGS to compare TCR beta repertoires of mothers and children, seeking features distinguishing related mother-child pairs from unrelated individuals. The mean age was roughly 44 +/- 4 years for the mothers and about 10 +/- 4 years for the children. After adapter ligation with NEBNext reagents, the libraries were sequenced on Illumina HiSeq 2000 with 100+100 nt paired-end reads. To prevent cross-contamination, the mother and child libraries were prepared one month apart and sequenced in separate runs. For each donor, between roughly 450,000 and 2,200,000 distinct TCR beta clonotypes were identified. Naive TCR beta clonotypes were estimated from low-frequency clonotypes matched to each donor's FACS-determined naive share, without sorting.

The specimen sequenced was blood. This clonotype originated in a boy younger than 10 in good health. Recombination linked TRBV20-1 to TRBJ2-1, and TRBD2 aligns with 8 junction nucleotides. The DNA sequence follows: TGCAGCACTATGGGCGGGAGGCCCTACAATGAGCAGTTCTTC. This encodes CSTMGGRPYNEQFF.